The 24 T cell receptor beta chains in this list originate from one sample, sequenced in a study of a mutant IDH1 vaccine in newly diagnosed glioma (dated by TCRdb to the early 2020s). The time point label corresponds to: week 35, safety follow-up. A 20-mer mutant IDH1 peptide at 300 micrograms in Montanide made up each vaccine dose, which was injected subcutaneously together with topical imiquimod. The antigens of these receptors remain unknown. To prepare the library, the immunoSEQ multiplex PCR assay was applied. The table was pulled from immuneACCESS by TCRdb, which kept in-frame rearrangements only. Such tables lose some clones; where checked, under half of the loss comes from unresolved V genes, and the rest has no known cause. This sample lists about 56,000 clones; around 85% were detected once. Clones ranked in the top ten supply roughly 1.6% of the sample. The sample here was PBMCs, taken from a glioma patient whose treatment included an IDH1 peptide vaccine. The origin of the receptors is a man between 40 and 49 years old with glioma.

The chain recombines TRBV7-2 with TRBJ2-7, with 8 nucleotides matching TRBD2. Germline V CDR1 and CDR2: SGHTA, FQGNSA. With 2 bases clipped from V and 6 bases from J, the junction kept 3 bases outside the gene matches. The length of the CDR3 is 13 residues. The DNA for the CDR3 is TGTGCCAGCAGCTTACAGCGGGAGCTCGAGCAGTACTTC. Protein product: CASSLQRELEQYF.

This clone was observed a single time. The chain links TRBV5-6 to TRBJ1-2; TRBD1 agrees at 8 bases. The CDR3 is 18 residues long. CDR1 is SGHDT and CDR2 is YYEEEE in the germline V gene. V was clipped by 0 bases and J by 4 bases; unmatched bases: 14. The CDR3 spells CASSLGAGGAILGYGYTF. The CDR3 DNA follows: TGTGCCAGCAGCTTGGGGGCAGGGGGCGCGATCCTTGGCTATGGCTACACCTTC.

The chain joins TRBV18 to TRBJ2-5, with D maybe TRBD2 (5 bases). V gave up 6 bases and J gave up 1 base, with 12 bases separating them. There are 14 residues in the CDR3. The germline gives CDR1 KGHSH, CDR2 LQKENI. The CDR3 loop is CASSPPSFQETQYF. The CDR3 DNA reads as TGTGCCAGCTCCCCCCCTAGCTTCCAAGAGACCCAGTACTTC.

This sequence joins TRBV5-6 and TRBJ1-2; D ambiguous. There are 12 residues in the CDR3. Germline lookup yields CDR1 SGHDT and CDR2 YYEEEE. V was trimmed by 4 bases and J by 4 bases, leaving 8 bases between them. CDR3 amino acids: CASSEDVYGYTF. The CDR3 DNA follows: TGTGCCAGCAGCGAAGATGTCTATGGCTACACCTTC. Complete variable domain (other parts from reference TRBV5-6 and TRBJ1-2): DAGVTQSPTHLIKTRGQQVTLRCSPKSGHDTVSWYQQALGQGPQFIFQYYEEEERQRGNFPDRFSGHQFPNYSSELNVNALLLGDSALYLCASSEDVYGYTFGSGTRLTVV.

The rearrangement links TRBV27 to TRBJ2-7, with 8 bases fitting TRBD1. Germline V gene lookup returns CDR1 MNHEY and CDR2 SMNVEV (reference sequence). Trimming removed 3 bases from V and 6 bases from J; junction bases left unmatched: 10. This CDR3 is built from 15 residues. Here the CDR3 reads CASSFRRQGAGEQYF. Written as DNA, the CDR3 is TGTGCCAGCAGTTTCAGGCGGCAGGGGGCTGGCGAGCAGTACTTC.

The chain employs TRBV2 and TRBJ1-1, with no clear D. V was trimmed by 4 bases and J by 1 base, leaving 7 bases between them. CDR1 and CDR2 from the germline V gene are SNHLY and FYNNEI. This CDR3 comprises 13 residues. This CDR3 reads CASSGQTNTEAFF. DNA for the CDR3: TGTGCCAGCAGTGGACAAACGAACACTGAAGCTTTCTTT.

This clone has more than one count but fewer than ten. This chain joins TRBV5-1 and TRBJ2-7; D is undetermined. This CDR3 is built from 13 residues. Germline values: CDR1 SGHRS, CDR2 YFSETQ. Trimming took 5 bases from V and 1 from J, leaving 10 bases between them. DNA of the CDR3: TGCGCCAGCAGTATAGCTGAATCCTACGAGCAGTACTTC. Protein: CASSIAESYEQYF.

This clone showed up just once. This chain links TRBV7-6 with TRBJ2-7; TRBD1 is a possible D gene (5 bases). The CDR3 is 17 amino acids. Germline assignment: CDR1 SGHVS and CDR2 FNYEAQ. V was cut by 0 bases and J by 3 bases, with 18 bases left in between. DNA for the CDR3: TGTGCCAGCAGCTTAGCGAACCTTGACAGTAGGTTCTACGAGCAGTACTTC. Translated, it gives CASSLANLDSRFYEQYF.

The chain is built from TRBV25-1 and TRBJ1-1; TRBD1 agrees at 8 bases. V trimming: 2 bases; J trimming: 3 bases; junction bases outside the gene matches: 5. CDR1 is MGHDK, CDR2 SYGVNS, per germline. The CDR3 is 15 amino acids. The CDR3 reads CASSEPAGGYTEAFF. In nucleotides, the CDR3 is TGTGCCAGCAGTGAACCGGCAGGGGGCTACACTGAAGCTTTCTTT.

The chain recombines TRBV4-3 with TRBJ2-7; no clear D. CDR1 is LGHNA, CDR2 YSLEER, per germline. With 0 bases removed from V and 7 bases from J, the gap between germline ends came to 13 bases. The CDR3 runs to 14 residues. In DNA, the CDR3 is TGCGCCAGCAGCCAAGATGCCCGGACCACGGAGCAGTACTTC. It yields the protein CASSQDARTTEQYF.

This chain connects TRBV6-6 to TRBJ2-1; D unclear. Germline V lookup: CDR1 MNHNY, CDR2 SVGAGI (reference sequence). The CDR3 sequence is 12 residues long. Trimming cost V 2 bases and J 8 bases, with 7 bases left between them. The CDR3 DNA sequence: TGTGCCAGCAGTTACAGTTTGGATGAGCAGTTCTTC. Its translation is CASSYSLDEQFF.

The chain has TRBV15 and TRBJ2-5; 8 bases fit TRBD2. Germline V gene data show CDR1 as LNHNV and CDR2 as YYDKDF (reference sequence). The V segment lost 2 bases and the J segment 4 bases; nucleotides outside the gene matches: 18. CDR3 length: 19 amino acids. Written as DNA, the CDR3 is TGTGCCACCAGCAGATTCCCGGGGGGAATAGCGGGAACGCGAGAGACCCAGTACTTC. It yields the protein CATSRFPGGIAGTRETQYF.

V and J are TRBV2 and TRBJ1-4; 10 positions agree with TRBD1. This CDR3 has 14 amino acids. The germline gives CDR1 SNHLY, CDR2 FYNNEI. Trimming removed 5 bases from V and 4 bases from J; junction bases left unmatched: 1. The CDR3 spells CASSRTGGNEKLFF. CDR3 DNA sequence: TGTGCCAGCAGTAGGACAGGGGGTAATGAAAAACTGTTTTTT.

Here the CDR3 DNA reads TGTGCCAGCAGCGTGGCAGTCCAGACGGATACGCAGTATTTT. Translation: CASSVAVQTDTQYF. The J gene is TRBJ2-3, the V gene TRBV9, with D unresolved. V lost 2 bases, J lost 6 bases, and 13 bases lay in between. Germline CDR1 and CDR2: SGDLS and YYNGEE. The CDR3 length is 14 residues. Full variable domain (rest looked up from reference TRBV9 and TRBJ2-3): DSGVTQTPKHLITATGQRVTLRCSPRSGDLSVYWYQQSLDQGLQFLIQYYNGEERAKGNILERFSAQQFPDLHSELNLSSLELGDSALYFCASSVAVQTDTQYFGPGTRLTVL.

The chain is built from TRBV18 and TRBJ2-5; D gene uncertain. The CDR3 runs to 11 residues. Germline V gene sequence: CDR1 KGHSH, CDR2 LQKENI. Trimming pared 5 bases from V and 2 bases from J, leaving 3 bases between. Here the CDR3 reads CASSKQETQYF. The DNA for the CDR3 is TGTGCCAGCTCAAAACAAGAGACCCAGTACTTC.

The chain carries TRBV7-2 and TRBJ2-5; D remains unclear. V was clipped by 5 bases and J by 5 bases, with 15 bases between them. This CDR3 has 14 amino acids. Germline CDR1 is SGHTA and CDR2 is FQGNSA. DNA of the CDR3: TGTGCCAGCAGCCCCGGACCAAATCGGGAGACCCAGTACTTC. Translating gives CASSPGPNRETQYF.

The chain has TRBV6-1 and TRBJ2-1; TRBD1 agrees at 7 bases. The germline V gene encodes CDR1 MNHNS and CDR2 SASEGT. The CDR3 sequence is 19 residues long. The V and J ends lost 0 bases and 5 bases, in that order; junction bases with no gene match: 16. Here the CDR3 reads CASSEAWGRWDRNNNEQFF. In nucleotides, the CDR3 is TGTGCCAGCAGTGAAGCGTGGGGGAGATGGGACAGAAATAACAATGAGCAGTTCTTC.

V usage is TRBV6-5 and J usage is TRBJ1-2; D is uncertain. Per the germline V gene, CDR1 is MNHEY and CDR2 is SVGAGI. CDR3 length: 14 amino acids. Trimming pared 2 bases from V and 4 bases from J, leaving 11 bases between. The CDR3 nucleotides are TGTGCCAGCAGTTACCGCCAGCGTGCCTATGGCTACACCTTC. Translating gives CASSYRQRAYGYTF.

This clone was counted a few times. The chain links TRBV5-4 to TRBJ2-5, with 11 bases aligning to TRBD2. V lost 1 base, J lost 5 bases, and 13 bases stayed unmatched. The CDR3 contains 18 residues. Germline CDR1 SGHNT, CDR2 YYREEE (reference sequence). The CDR3 sequence: CASSLTLRTSGWVETQYF. Here the CDR3 DNA reads TGTGCCAGCAGCTTGACCCTCAGGACTAGCGGGTGGGTGGAGACCCAGTACTTC.

In nucleotides, the CDR3 is TGTGCCAGTTTCCGGGCTGGGGCCAACGTCCTGACTTTC. This sequence encodes CASFRAGANVLTF. The chain is built from TRBV19 and TRBJ2-6; D gene unclear. The CDR3 runs to 13 residues. In germline, CDR1 is LNHDA, CDR2 SQIVND (reference sequence). V was shortened by 8 bases and J by 2 bases, with 7 bases between the two germline ends.

The chain couples TRBV6-6 to TRBJ2-2, with TRBD2 as a possible D gene (5 bases). Germline CDR1 reads MNHNY; CDR2 reads SVGAGI (reference sequence). Trimming took off 5 bases at V and 8 bases at J, with 6 bases between the two ends. CDR3 length equals 11 residues. The CDR3 sequence: CASSTGGELFF. The CDR3 coding sequence is TGTGCCAGCAGTACGGGGGGGGAGCTGTTTTTT.

The chain is built from TRBV27 and TRBJ1-1; D perhaps matches TRBD1 (5 bases). The V end lost 2 bases, the J end lost 6 bases, and 13 bases lay between the germline ends. This CDR3 region has 14 residues. CDR1 is MNHEY, CDR2 SMNVEV, per germline (reference sequence). The chain's CDR3 is CASSLTGGWAEAFF. The CDR3 DNA reads as TGTGCCAGCAGTTTAACGGGGGGGTGGGCTGAAGCTTTCTTT.

This clone was seen once. This sequence joins TRBV5-4 and TRBJ2-7; D could derive from TRBD1 or TRBD2 (6 bases each). The CDR3 consists of 12 residues. The V gene's germline CDR1 is SGHNT and CDR2 YYREEE (reference sequence). V dropped 9 bases and J dropped 5 bases, with 15 bases sitting between them. The CDR3 loop reads CAIRLGGNEQYF. The CDR3 DNA sequence: TGTGCCATCCGACTAGGGGGTAACGAGCAGTACTTC.

The rearrangement links TRBV6-5 to TRBJ2-4, with D possibly being TRBD1 (5 bases). The ends were cut back, 0 bases at V and 6 bases at J, with 6 bases in the middle. The germline V gene has CDR1 MNHEY and CDR2 SVGAGI. The CDR3 extends over 13 amino acids. CDR3 in amino acids: CASSYSQGNIQYF. DNA for the CDR3: TGTGCCAGCAGTTACTCCCAGGGAAACATTCAGTACTTC.